This T cell receptor beta chain was captured by sequencing in a study of CD8+ T cells in alopecia areata. On the study more broadly: The percentage of affected scalp area served as the score of severity for treated patients.

RNA was isolated and reverse transcribed to cDNA, the sequencing template. Only in-frame clones appear in the TCRdb table, and some are missing; sequencing was by immunoSEQ multiplex PCR. The repertoire holds around 100,000 clones, roughly two fifths seen once, with roughly 18% in the top ten. Between the trimmed V and J ends, which lost 1 base and 9 bases, there was a span of 3 bases. The germline V gene encodes CDR1 MGHRA and CDR2 YSYEKL. This CDR3 comprises 11 residues. As to treatment: oral pan-JAK inhibitor, 5-10 mg twice daily. From alopecia areata patients, lesional scalp punch biopsies and peripheral blood were collected.

This TCR was sampled from a human donor with alopecia areata. The V gene is TRBV4-1, the J gene TRBJ2-2; D remains ambiguous. The source was CD8+ T cells sorted from blood, collected at week 24, from a patient treated with tofacitinib. The CDR3 DNA sequence: TGCGCCAGCAGCCAAGCAAGGGAGCTGTTTTTT. Protein: CASSQARELFF.